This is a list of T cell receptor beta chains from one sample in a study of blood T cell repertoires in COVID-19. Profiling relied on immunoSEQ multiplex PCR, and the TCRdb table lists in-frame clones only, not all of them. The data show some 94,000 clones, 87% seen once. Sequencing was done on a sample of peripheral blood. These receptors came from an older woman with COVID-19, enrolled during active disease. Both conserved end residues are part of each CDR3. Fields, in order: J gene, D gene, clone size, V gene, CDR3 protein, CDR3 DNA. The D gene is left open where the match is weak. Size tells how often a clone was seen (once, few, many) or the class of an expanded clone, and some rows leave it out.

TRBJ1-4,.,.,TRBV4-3,CASSHGGTEKLFF,TGCGCCAGCAGCCACGGTGGTACTGAAAAACTGTTTTTT
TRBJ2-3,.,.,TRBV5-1,CASSFLATDTQYF,TGCGCCAGCAGCTTCTTAGCCACAGATACGCAGTATTTT
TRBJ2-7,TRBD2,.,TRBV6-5,CASSYSTGGTYEQYF,TGTGCCAGCAGTTACTCAACGGGGGGGACCTACGAGCAGTACTTC
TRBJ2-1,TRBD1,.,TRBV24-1,CATSLTGDPYNEQFF,TGTGCCACCAGCCTGACAGGGGACCCCTACAATGAGCAGTTCTTC
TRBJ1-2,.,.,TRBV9,CASSVDNTGYGYTF,TGTGCCAGCAGCGTAGATAACACGGGCTATGGCTACACCTTC
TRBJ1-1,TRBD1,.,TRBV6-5,CASSYSGGGTEAFF,TGTGCCAGCAGTTACTCAGGGGGCGGCACTGAAGCTTTCTTT
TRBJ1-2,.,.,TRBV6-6,CASIRWAGQDLRRGYGYTF,TGTGCCAGCATTCGATGGGCGGGGCAGGACCTAAGAAGGGGCTATGGCTACACCTTC
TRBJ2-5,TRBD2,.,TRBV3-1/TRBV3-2,CASSQAGGETQYF,TGTGCCAGCAGCCAAGCGGGAGGTGAGACCCAGTACTTC
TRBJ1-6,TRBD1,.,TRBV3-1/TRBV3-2,CASRGTEARDSPLHF,TGTGCCAGCAGAGGGACAGAAGCTAGGGATTCACCCCTCCACTTT
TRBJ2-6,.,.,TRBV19,CASSIQHRPSGANVLTF,TGTGCCAGTAGTATCCAGCACAGACCTTCTGGGGCCAACGTCCTGACTTTC
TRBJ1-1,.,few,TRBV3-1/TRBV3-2,CASSQMTGNTEAFF,TGTGCCAGCAGCCAAATGACAGGGAACACTGAAGCTTTCTTT
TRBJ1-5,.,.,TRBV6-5,CASRRDLNQPQHF,TGTGCCAGCCGGCGGGACCTCAATCAGCCCCAGCATTTT
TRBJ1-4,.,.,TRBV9,CASSSRVTNEKLFF,TGTGCCAGCAGCAGCAGGGTGACTAATGAAAAACTGTTTTTT
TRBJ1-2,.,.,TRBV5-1,CASSSRTGGSGGYTF,TGCGCCAGCAGCTCGCGGACCGGAGGGAGTGGTGGCTACACCTTC
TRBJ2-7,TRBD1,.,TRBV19,CASSPDRGYEQYF,TGTGCCAGTAGTCCGGACAGGGGGTACGAGCAGTACTTC
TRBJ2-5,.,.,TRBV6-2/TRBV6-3,CASSYPPAGAETQYF,TGTGCCAGCAGTTACCCCCCCGCAGGGGCCGAGACCCAGTACTTC
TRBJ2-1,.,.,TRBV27,CASSFGRGGEQFF,TGTGCCAGCAGTTTTGGCAGGGGAGGGGAGCAGTTCTTC
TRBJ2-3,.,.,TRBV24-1,CATSVSGTRTDTQYF,TGTGCCACCAGTGTCTCCGGGACACGAACAGATACGCAGTATTTT
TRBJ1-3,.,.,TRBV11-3,CASSLSARDTIYF,TGTGCCAGCAGCTTAAGCGCGCGAGACACCATATATTTT
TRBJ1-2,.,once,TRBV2,CASSEGLGGYGYTF,TGTGCCAGCAGCGAAGGACTGGGGGGTTATGGCTACACCTTC
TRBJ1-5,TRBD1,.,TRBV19,CASSTTGGTKQPQHF,TGTGCCAGTAGTACAACAGGGGGGACGAAGCAGCCCCAGCATTTT
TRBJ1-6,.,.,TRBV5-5,CASSSRRQGSSPLHF,TGTGCCAGCAGCTCCCGGCGGCAGGGTTCTTCACCCCTCCACTTT
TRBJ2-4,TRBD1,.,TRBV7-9,CASSLARTGRNIQYF,TGTGCCAGCAGCTTAGCTAGGACAGGGCGAAACATTCAGTACTTC
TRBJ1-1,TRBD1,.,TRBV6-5,CASSYSWTGEAFF,TGTGCCAGCAGTTACTCGTGGACAGGGGAAGCTTTCTTT
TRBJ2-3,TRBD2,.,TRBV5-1,CASARSGGAPDTQYF,TGCGCCAGCGCCCGTAGCGGGGGGGCCCCAGATACGCAGTATTTT
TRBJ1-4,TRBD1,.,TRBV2,CASRTPRDSEKLFF,TGTGCCAGCAGAACCCCTCGGGACAGTGAAAAACTGTTTTTT
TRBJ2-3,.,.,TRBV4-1,CASSPGQPTSTDTQYF,TGCGCCAGCAGCCCAGGACAGCCAACTAGCACAGATACGCAGTATTTT
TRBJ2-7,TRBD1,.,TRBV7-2,CASSRRDRDYEQYF,TGTGCCAGCAGCCGCCGGGACAGGGACTACGAGCAGTACTTC
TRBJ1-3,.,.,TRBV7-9,CASTPDSSGNTIYF,TGTGCCAGCACCCCTGACAGCTCTGGAAACACCATATATTTT
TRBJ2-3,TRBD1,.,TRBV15,CATSSRGGQGYDTQYF,TGTGCCACCAGCAGCCGAGGGGGACAGGGTTACGATACGCAGTATTTT
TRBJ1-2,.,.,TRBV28,CASSLNRFYGYTF,TGTGCCAGCAGTCTTAACAGATTCTATGGCTACACCTTC
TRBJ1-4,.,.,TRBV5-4,CASSLGQTNEKLFF,TGTGCCAGCAGCTTGGGACAGACTAATGAAAAACTGTTTTTT
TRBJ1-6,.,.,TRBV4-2,CASSQEPTPRGNSPLHF,TGTGCCAGCAGCCAAGAACCGACACCCCGGGGGAATTCACCCCTCCACTTT
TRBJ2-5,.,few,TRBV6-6,CASSYRGQETQYF,TGTGCCAGCAGTTACAGGGGGCAAGAGACCCAGTACTTC
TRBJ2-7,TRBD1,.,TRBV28,CASSLLQGTYEQYF,TGTGCCAGCTCCCTTCTACAGGGGACCTACGAGCAGTACTTC
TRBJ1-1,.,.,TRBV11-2,CASSFQGGGTEAFF,TGTGCCAGCAGCTTCCAGGGAGGTGGCACTGAAGCTTTCTTT
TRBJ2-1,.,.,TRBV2,CASTQDPQGGNEQFF,TGTGCCAGCACCCAGGACCCCCAGGGGGGCAATGAGCAGTTCTTC
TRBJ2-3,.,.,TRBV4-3,CASSQGRGLNTQYF,TGCGCCAGCAGCCAAGGTCGGGGTTTGAATACGCAGTATTTT
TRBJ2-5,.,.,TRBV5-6,CASSPRPGRRETQYF,TGTGCCAGCAGCCCGCGTCCAGGCAGAAGGGAGACCCAGTACTTC
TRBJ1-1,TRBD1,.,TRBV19,CASSPPTGSVTEAFF,TGTGCCAGTAGTCCTCCGACAGGGTCTGTCACTGAAGCTTTCTTT
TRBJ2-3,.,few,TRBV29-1,CSATEDSYTQYF,TGCAGCGCAACGGAGGACTCTTATACGCAGTATTTT
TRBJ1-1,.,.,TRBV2,CASSAGLMNTEAFF,TGTGCCAGCAGTGCGGGTCTCATGAACACTGAAGCTTTCTTT
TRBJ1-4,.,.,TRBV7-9,CASTHNSEGEKLFF,TGTGCCAGCACCCACAACAGTGAAGGTGAAAAACTGTTTTTT
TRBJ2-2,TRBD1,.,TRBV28,CASSLWGQGNTGELFF,TGTGCCAGCAGTTTATGGGGACAGGGGAACACCGGGGAGCTGTTTTTT
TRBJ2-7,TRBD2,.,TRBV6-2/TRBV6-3,CASSRLPRSGLAASYEQYF,TGTGCCAGCAGCCGCCTCCCTCGGTCGGGACTAGCGGCCTCCTACGAGCAGTACTTC
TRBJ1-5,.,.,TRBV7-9,CASSLHDQPQHF,TGTGCCAGCAGCTTACATGATCAGCCCCAGCATTTT
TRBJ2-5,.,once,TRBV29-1,CSGGGGQETQYF,TGCAGCGGAGGGGGGGGCCAAGAGACCCAGTACTTC
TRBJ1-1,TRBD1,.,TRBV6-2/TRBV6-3,CASSYSYFRDSTPEAFF,TGTGCCAGCAGTTACTCGTACTTCCGGGACAGCACTCCTGAAGCTTTCTTT
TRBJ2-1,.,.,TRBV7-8,CASSQTGSSYNEQFF,TGTGCCAGCAGCCAAACAGGGAGCTCCTACAATGAGCAGTTCTTC
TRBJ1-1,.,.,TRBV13,CASSSFRDTEAFF,TGTGCCAGCAGCTCGTTCCGTGACACTGAAGCTTTCTTT